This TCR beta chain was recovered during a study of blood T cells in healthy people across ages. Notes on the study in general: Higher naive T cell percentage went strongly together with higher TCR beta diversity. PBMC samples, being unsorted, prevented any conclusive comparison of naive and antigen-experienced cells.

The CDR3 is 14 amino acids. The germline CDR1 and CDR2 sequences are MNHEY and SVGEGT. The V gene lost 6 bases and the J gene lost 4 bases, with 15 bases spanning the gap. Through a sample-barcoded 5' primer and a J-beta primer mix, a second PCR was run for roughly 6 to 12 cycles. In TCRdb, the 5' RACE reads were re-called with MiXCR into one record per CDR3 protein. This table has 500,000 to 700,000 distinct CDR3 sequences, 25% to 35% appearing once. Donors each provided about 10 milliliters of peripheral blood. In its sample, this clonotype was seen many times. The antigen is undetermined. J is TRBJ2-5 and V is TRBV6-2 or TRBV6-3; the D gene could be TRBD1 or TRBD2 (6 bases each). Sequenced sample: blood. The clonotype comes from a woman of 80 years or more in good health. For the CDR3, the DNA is TGTGCCAGCAGGGAGGGGGGCGGTGGAGAGACCCAGTACTTC. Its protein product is CASREGGGGETQYF.